Shown below are 30 T cell receptor beta chains from a single sample sequenced in a study of cytomegalovirus exposure and HLA in healthy donors. Primers for the PCR totalled 60 Vbeta and 13 Jbeta. Profiling relied on immunoSEQ multiplex PCR, and the TCRdb table lists in-frame clones only, not all of them. The data show approximately 160,000 clones, with about 80% seen just once and around 1% held by the top ten. The sequenced material came from PBMCs. These receptors all stem from a woman in her forties in good health and CMV-seronegative.

This clone was seen only once. This chain's CDR3 is CASSLAGSGRGTGELFF. In nucleotides, the CDR3 is TGTGCCAGCAGCTTAGCAGGTTCCGGAAGAGGGACCGGGGAGCTGTTTTTT. The genes are TRBV7-2 and TRBJ2-2; D is possibly TRBD2 (5 bases). CDR1 SGHTA and CDR2 FQGNSA come from the germline V gene. V was clipped by 0 bases and J by 5 bases, with 16 bases between them. This CDR3 has 17 amino acids.

This clone was seen only a few times. V is TRBV5-1 and J is TRBJ2-2; 8 bases fit TRBD2. Germline CDR1 and CDR2: SGHRS and YFSETQ. The CDR3 covers 16 residues. J lost 6 bases, V lost 3 bases, and 10 bases had no gene match. The CDR3 sequence is CASSSESGRLAGELFF. CDR3 nucleotides: TGCGCCAGCAGCTCTGAAAGCGGGAGATTGGCCGGGGAGCTGTTTTTT.

The chain recombines TRBV27 with TRBJ1-2, with 9 bases identical to TRBD1. The junction had 6 bases not matched to a gene; V was cut back by 5 bases and J by 5 bases. In germline, CDR1 is MNHEY, CDR2 SMNVEV (reference sequence). The CDR3 runs to 14 residues. The CDR3 nucleotides are TGTGCCAGCAGTCAAACAGGGGGCTGGTATGGCTACACCTTC. Protein product: CASSQTGGWYGYTF.

The chain links TRBV19 to TRBJ2-2, with 7 nucleotides matching TRBD1. The CDR3 totals 16 residues. Losses at the gene ends were 10 bases for V and 2 bases for J; bases not matched to a gene: 13. Germline CDR1 LNHDA, CDR2 SQIVND (reference sequence). The CDR3 nucleotides are TGTGCCACTCTTAAGTCTCGGACAGGAAACACCGGGGAGCTGTTTTTT. Protein product: CATLKSRTGNTGELFF.

J is TRBJ2-3 and V is TRBV30; 7 nucleotides align to TRBD2. This CDR3 comprises 15 residues. Germline V lookup: CDR1 GTSNPN, CDR2 SVGIG (reference sequence). V lost 1 base, J lost 0 bases, and 4 bases stayed unmatched. This chain's CDR3 is CAWSGSGTSTDTQYF. CDR3 in DNA: TGTGCCTGGAGTGGGAGCGGGACTAGCACAGATACGCAGTATTTT.

V and J are TRBV19 and TRBJ2-5, with 10 bases that match TRBD2. Trimming at V came to 4 bases and at J to 1 base, leaving 0 bases not matched to a gene. Germline assignment: CDR1 LNHDA and CDR2 SQIVND (reference sequence). This CDR3 comprises 14 residues. The CDR3 DNA follows: TGTGCCAGTAGTAAGCGGGAGGGCCAAGAGACCCAGTACTTC. Its translation: CASSKREGQETQYF.

This sequence joins TRBV28 and TRBJ1-4; no definite D call. Germline CDR1 and CDR2: MDHEN and SYDVKM. CDR3 length: 14 amino acids. Trimming took off 5 bases at V and 3 bases at J, with 10 bases between the two ends. The CDR3 loop is CASSVRTPNEKLFF. DNA for the CDR3: TGTGCCAGCAGTGTCCGGACTCCTAATGAAAAACTGTTTTTT.

This clone appeared a few times. The chain combines TRBV2 with TRBJ2-1, with D possibly being TRBD2 (5 bases). In germline, CDR1 is SNHLY, CDR2 FYNNEI. Trimming left V 6 bases short and J 4 bases short, with 16 bases between. The CDR3 totals 15 residues. The CDR3 is CASRKEADHYNEQFF. CDR3 nucleotides: TGTGCCAGCAGGAAGGAGGCTGACCATTACAATGAGCAGTTCTTC.

The rearrangement links TRBV10-2 to TRBJ2-7, with TRBD2 identical over 9 bases. The germline gives CDR1 WSHSY, CDR2 SAAADI. With 4 bases clipped from V and 2 bases from J, the junction kept 3 bases outside the gene matches. This CDR3 is 14 amino acids long. The CDR3 sequence is CASSGTSVPYEQYF. The CDR3 bases are TGCGCCAGCAGTGGGACTAGCGTCCCCTACGAGCAGTACTTC.

This rearrangement joins TRBV20-1 to TRBJ1-1; D is unclear. Germline V gene data show CDR1 as DFQATT and CDR2 as SNEGSKA (reference sequence). The V gene lost 6 bases and the J gene lost 10 bases, with 12 bases spanning the gap. The CDR3 length is 10 residues. The chain's CDR3 is CSAVRLGAFF. CDR3 DNA: TGCAGTGCCGTCAGGTTGGGAGCTTTCTTT.

The chain joins TRBV27 to TRBJ2-7, with D perhaps TRBD2 (5 bases). The germline gives CDR1 MNHEY, CDR2 SMNVEV (reference sequence). CDR3 length equals 14 residues. Trimming removed 4 bases at V and 9 bases at J, with 19 bases between. The CDR3 loop reads CASSSPRASGSQYF. CDR3 coding DNA: TGTGCCAGCAGTTCTCCTCGGGCCAGCGGCTCGCAGTACTTC.

This chain joins TRBV9 and TRBJ2-5; weak D call: TRBD2 (6 bases). Germline V CDR1 and CDR2: SGDLS, YYNGEE. The CDR3 contains 13 residues. Trimming took 4 bases from V and 11 from J, leaving 18 bases between them. CDR3 sequence: CASSSGEGVGQYF. CDR3 DNA: TGTGCCAGCAGCTCGGGGGAAGGCGTTGGGCAGTACTTC.

V and J are TRBV6-1 and TRBJ2-3; TRBD1 might be the D (5 bases). The CDR3 is 14 residues long. Germline CDR1 is MNHNS and CDR2 is SASEGT. V was trimmed by 4 bases and J by 2 bases, leaving 10 bases between them. In DNA form, the CDR3 reads TGTGCCAGCAGTGGACAGCCTAACACAGATACGCAGTATTTT. Translation: CASSGQPNTDTQYF.

The chain couples TRBV2 to TRBJ1-1; 8 positions agree with TRBD1. CDR3 length equals 13 residues. The V gene end was trimmed by 10 bases and the J gene end by 8 bases; junction bases not matched to a gene: 12. Per germline, CDR1 SNHLY and CDR2 FYNNEI. CDR3 region: CANLWSGTGEAFF. CDR3 nucleotide sequence: TGTGCCAACCTCTGGTCCGGGACAGGAGAAGCTTTCTTT.

The CDR3 loop reads CASSQGGWGRAGFTDTQYF. CDR3 sequence (DNA): TGCGCCAGCAGCCAAGGGGGCTGGGGCAGAGCGGGATTCACAGATACGCAGTATTTT. This rearrangement joins TRBV4-1 to TRBJ2-3; TRBD2 matches 7 bases. Germline CDR1 MGHRA, CDR2 YSYEKL. V lost 1 base, J lost 2 bases, and 15 bases stayed unmatched. The CDR3 consists of 19 residues.

This clone came up once. V gene TRBV6-1 combines with J gene TRBJ2-7, with 9 bases identical to TRBD1. Trimming at V came to 0 bases and at J to 4 bases, leaving 4 bases not matched to a gene. There are 15 residues in the CDR3. Germline CDR1 and CDR2: MNHNS and SASEGT. The CDR3 region is CASSEARTGVYEQYF. CDR3 DNA: TGTGCCAGCAGTGAAGCTAGGACAGGGGTATACGAGCAGTACTTC.

This clone was seen only once. The chain recombines TRBV6-1 with TRBJ1-2, with D tentatively TRBD1 (6 bases). Germline V gene lookup returns CDR1 MNHNS and CDR2 SASEGT. The CDR3 totals 15 residues. V was cut by 0 bases and J by 7 bases, with 15 bases left in between. This CDR3 is CASSEALQGLSGYTF. The CDR3 bases are TGTGCCAGCAGTGAAGCGCTTCAGGGGCTGAGTGGCTACACCTTC.

V usage is TRBV29-1 and J usage is TRBJ2-4; D unresolved. CDR3 length: 16 amino acids. V was shortened by 0 bases and J by 3 bases, with 15 bases between the two germline ends. CDR1 and CDR2 (germline): SQVTM, ANQGSEA. The CDR3 reads CSVEDPLKSGKNIQYF. As DNA, the CDR3 is TGCAGCGTTGAAGACCCCTTAAAGTCGGGCAAAAACATTCAGTACTTC.

This chain connects TRBV25-1 to TRBJ1-2, with D possibly being TRBD1 (5 bases). CDR3 length: 13 residues. The V end lost 2 bases, the J end lost 10 bases, and 14 bases lay between the germline ends. Germline V gene sequence: CDR1 MGHDK, CDR2 SYGVNS. The CDR3 region is CASSEGGRVYYTF. The DNA for the CDR3 is TGTGCCAGCAGTGAAGGTGGCAGGGTATACTACACCTTC.

This chain links TRBV30 with TRBJ1-6; TRBD1 aligns across 9 bases. CDR3 size: 15 residues. V dropped 4 bases and J dropped 6; count of bases not matched to a gene: 7. CDR1 is GTSNPN and CDR2 is SVGIG in the germline V gene (reference sequence). CDR3 coding DNA: TGTGCCTGGATCGCTAGGACAGGGGTTAATTCACCCCTCCACTTT. Amino acids: CAWIARTGVNSPLHF.

This clone was seen only once. The chain employs TRBV9 and TRBJ2-3; 9 nucleotides match TRBD2. CDR3 size: 16 residues. Germline V gene data show CDR1 as SGDLS and CDR2 as YYNGEE. Trimming at V came to 7 bases and at J to 4 bases, leaving 13 bases not matched to a gene. The CDR3 DNA reads as TGTGCCAGCTCTCCCGGGGTAGCGGGAGATGCAGATACGCAGTATTTT. Encoded protein: CASSPGVAGDADTQYF.

This chain connects TRBV29-1 to TRBJ2-7; D is uncertain. The V end lost 7 bases, the J end lost 2 bases, and 12 bases lay between the germline ends. The CDR3 has 12 amino acids. CDR1 is SQVTM and CDR2 is ANQGSEA in the germline V gene. The CDR3 loop reads CSGGVSAYEQYF. The CDR3 bases are TGCAGCGGAGGAGTAAGTGCCTACGAGCAGTACTTC.

The chain uses TRBV2 and TRBJ2-1; 14 bases line up with TRBD2. Per the germline V gene, CDR1 is SNHLY and CDR2 is FYNNEI. This CDR3 region has 15 residues. Trimming took 4 bases from V and 7 from J; bases not matched to a gene: 3. The chain's CDR3 is CASSVGTSGSNEQFF. CDR3 nucleotide sequence: TGTGCCAGCAGTGTCGGGACTAGCGGGAGTAATGAGCAGTTCTTC. The whole variable domain, filled in from reference TRBV2 and TRBJ2-1, reads EPEVTQTPSHQVTQMGQEVILRCVPISNHLYFYWYRQILGQKVEFLVSFYNNEISEKSEIFDDQFSVERPDGSNFTLKIRSTKLEDSAMYFCASSVGTSGSNEQFFGPGTRLTVL.

This clone was found a few times. The chain is built from TRBV5-1 and TRBJ2-5, with TRBD2 as a possible D gene (6 bases). V lost 6 bases and J 6 bases, leaving 18 bases between the germline ends. Germline CDR1 reads SGHRS; CDR2 reads YFSETQ. The CDR3 loop spans 14 amino acids. The CDR3 DNA follows: TGCGCCAGCACCCGAGATCCAGGAGGGAAGACCCAGTACTTC. The encoded protein is CASTRDPGGKTQYF.

The V call is TRBV5-6, the J call TRBJ1-1, with TRBD1 identical over 9 bases. With V trimmed by 1 base and J by 7 bases, 14 bases remained unmatched. Germline CDR1 reads SGHDT; CDR2 reads YYEEEE. The CDR3 spans 17 residues. The CDR3, as DNA: TGTGCCAGCAGCTTGTTAGTGGACAGGGGAATTCAGAATGAAGCTTTCTTT. The encoded protein is CASSLLVDRGIQNEAFF.

The rearrangement uses TRBV5-1 and TRBJ2-7, with TRBD2 identical over 12 bases. The CDR3 is 16 amino acids. From germline, CDR1 is SGHRS and CDR2 YFSETQ. The ends lost 3 bases at V and 1 base at J; junction bases unmatched: 5. The CDR3 sequence: CASSSSLAGGSYEQYF. CDR3 nucleotides: TGCGCCAGCAGCTCGTCCCTAGCGGGGGGGTCCTACGAGCAGTACTTC. Looking up the rest from reference TRBV5-1 and TRBJ2-7 gives the full variable domain: KAGVTQTPRYLIKTRGQQVTLSCSPISGHRSVSWYQQTPGQGLQFLFEYFSETQRNKGNFPGRFSGRQFSNSRSEMNVSTLELGDSALYLCASSSSLAGGSYEQYFGPGTRLTVT.

This clone has just a few counts. Germline is not matched at one junction end, which may reflect a read error. This chain connects TRBV19 to TRBJ1-1; 7 bases map to TRBD1. CDR1 and CDR2 from the germline V gene are LNHDA and SQIVND (reference sequence). The CDR3 has 14 amino acids. DNA for the CDR3: TGTGCCAGTAGTACGGGACAGATGAACAATGAAGCTTTCTTT. Protein sequence: CASSTGQMNNEAFF.

The rearrangement joins TRBV9 to TRBJ2-7; a weak D match, TRBD2 (6 bases). Germline CDR1 is SGDLS and CDR2 is YYNGEE. The CDR3 length is 16 residues. V was shortened by 0 bases and J by 3 bases, with 16 bases between the two germline ends. CDR3 protein: CASSVVERAPLYEQYF. The CDR3, as DNA: TGTGCCAGCAGCGTAGTGGAGCGGGCACCGCTCTACGAGCAGTACTTC.

This rearrangement joins TRBV27 to TRBJ2-3; the D is unclear. Per germline, CDR1 MNHEY and CDR2 SMNVEV (reference sequence). V lost 2 bases to trimming and J lost 2 bases, with 11 bases between them. The CDR3 totals 15 residues. In DNA form, the CDR3 reads TGTGCCAGCAGTTTAGGGCAGCCTACCACAGATACGCAGTATTTT. Protein sequence: CASSLGQPTTDTQYF.

The genes are TRBV7-9 and TRBJ1-2, with D perhaps matching TRBD1 (5 bases). Looked up from germline, CDR1 is SEHNR and CDR2 is FQNEAQ (reference sequence). CDR3 length equals 11 residues. Trimming removed 2 bases from V and 10 bases from J, with 8 bases in between. CDR3 nucleotide sequence: TGTGCCAGCAGCTTACTTGGGGCCTACACCTTC. It encodes CASSLLGAYTF.